This is a list of T cell receptor beta chains from one sample in a study of identical twins. TCRdb recomputed calls from the 5' RACE reads with MiXCR, one row per CDR3 protein. The sample contains 1,800,000 or so distinct CDR3 sequences, roughly a third of which appear only once. The material sequenced was cord blood. The receptors come from a newborn girl in good health. The CDR3 runs from the conserved cysteine through the conserved F or W. Fields, in order: J gene, clone size, D gene, V gene, CDR3 DNA, CDR3 protein. D genes are given only for firm matches. Size is stated for part of the rows, as once, few or many counts, or as a class when the clone is expanded.

>TRBJ1-2|.|.|TRBV7-9
TGTGCCAGCAGCTTAGTCGAGTATGGCTACACCTTC
CASSLVEYGYTF
>TRBJ1-1|.|TRBD1|TRBV9
TGTGCCAGCAGCGTAGCTCGGGGACAGGGGGCGATGAACGCTGAAGCTTTCTTT
CASSVARGQGAMNAEAFF
>TRBJ2-1|few|TRBD2|TRBV12-3/TRBV12-4
TGTGCCAGCAGTTTTAACGGCGGGAGGCCCAATGAGCAGTTCTTC
CASSFNGGRPNEQFF
>TRBJ2-3|many|TRBD2|TRBV2
TGTGCCAGCAGTCGGACTAGCGGGGCAGATACGCAGTATTTT
CASSRTSGADTQYF
>TRBJ1-5|once|TRBD1|TRBV28
TGTGCCAGCAGTTCGCCCGGGACAGCCTATAATCAGCCCCAGCATTTT
CASSSPGTAYNQPQHF
>TRBJ2-1|.|TRBD2|TRBV4-2
TGTGCCACCAACCGACTAGCGGGAGGGCACTACAATGAGCAGTTCTTC
CATNRLAGGHYNEQFF
>TRBJ2-7|.|TRBD1|TRBV20-1
TGCAGTGCTAGATCGACCGGGACAGGGGGCTCCTACAATGAGCAGTACTTC
CSARSTGTGGSYNEQYF
>TRBJ1-4|.|.|TRBV21-1
TGTGCCAGCAGCTCAGCTGGGGGGGGCCCAACTAATGAAAAACTGTTTTTT
CASSSAGGGPTNEKLFF
>TRBJ1-5|.|.|TRBV27
TGTGCCAGCAAGGAGAAGTGGAGCAATCAGCCCCAGCATTTT
CASKEKWSNQPQHF
>TRBJ2-5|few|.|TRBV28
TGTGCCAGCAGTTTACTACAGGCGCAAGAGACCCAGTACTTC
CASSLLQAQETQYF
>TRBJ1-4|.|.|TRBV7-8
TGTGCCAGCAGCATGCCGTGGGTCACTAATGAAAAACTGTTTTTT
CASSMPWVTNEKLFF